One and the same sample provided the 5 T cell receptor beta chains below, sequenced in a study of radiation and T cells in renal cell carcinoma. Repertoires were generated with immunoSEQ multiplex PCR, while TCRdb's copy carries only in-frame clones and drops some. The sample lists approximately 16,000 clones; about 50% were seen once. The treatment here: treatment-naive control, cytoreductive nephrectomy. This specimen was tumor tissue, taken from a patient whose treatment was nephrectomy without radiotherapy. Receptors were obtained from a man aged 35 to 55 with renal cell carcinoma.

This rearrangement joins TRBV7-9 to TRBJ1-1; tentatively, D is TRBD1 (6 bases). The V gene lost 5 bases and the J gene lost 12 bases, with 13 bases spanning the gap. Germline V gene lookup returns CDR1 SEHNR and CDR2 FQNEAQ (reference sequence). The CDR3 is made up of 11 amino acids. The CDR3 loop reads CASSPGVETFF. The CDR3 DNA reads TGTGCCAGCAGCCCAGGGGTTGAGACTTTCTTT.

The chain recombines TRBV7-8 with TRBJ1-1; TRBD1 might be the D (6 bases). Trimming cost V 5 bases and J 6 bases, with 16 bases left between them. The CDR3 is 14 residues long. Germline assignment: CDR1 SGHVS and CDR2 FQNEAQ. CDR3 coding DNA: TGTGCCAGCAGCAAAGAGAGGGGGGTTCCTGAAGCTTTCTTT. Its protein is CASSKERGVPEAFF. Drawing the rest from reference TRBV7-8 and TRBJ1-1, the complete variable domain is GAGVSQSPRYKVAKRGQDVALRCDPISGHVSLFWYQQALGQGPEFLTYFQNEAQLDKSGLPSDRFFAERPEGSVSTLKIQRTQQEDSAVYLCASSKERGVPEAFFGQGTRLTVV.

CDR3 nucleotides: TGTGCCAGCAGTTACGGGACAGGGAACTACGAGCAGTACTTC. Encoded protein: CASSYGTGNYEQYF. The chain links TRBV6-6 to TRBJ2-7; TRBD1 matches at 9 bases. From germline, CDR1 is MNHNY and CDR2 SVGAGI (reference sequence). The CDR3 consists of 14 residues. V shed 2 bases and J 3 bases; nucleotides not matched to a gene: 2.

In this sample, this clone turned up a few times. The gene calls are TRBV4-1 and TRBJ1-5; D remains unclear. Trimming removed 1 base at V and 4 bases at J, with 8 bases between. The length of the CDR3 is 14 residues. Germline CDR1 reads MGHRA; CDR2 reads YSYEKL. CDR3 coding DNA: TGCGCCAGCAGCCAAGGGATAATTAATCAGCCCCAGCATTTT. This codes for CASSQGIINQPQHF.

The V gene is TRBV12-5, the J gene TRBJ2-1; D perhaps matches TRBD2 (6 bases). The CDR3 consists of 10 residues. CDR1 is LGHNT, CDR2 FRNRAP, per germline. The CDR3: CAGGDNEQFF. DNA for the CDR3: TGTGCGGGGGGAGACAATGAGCAGTTCTTC.